A selection of T cell receptor beta chains follows, all from one sample in a study of CD8 T cells in Susac syndrome. TCRdb passed the immunoSEQ multiplex PCR reads through MiXCR, listing each CDR3 protein once. The table has 55,000 to 85,000 distinct CDR3 sequences, roughly 95% seen once. The specimen sequenced was CD4+ T cells from PBMCs. The receptors were gathered from a human donor with multiple sclerosis. The CDR3 runs from the conserved cysteine through the conserved F or W. A D gene is named only where the DNA matches it firmly. A clone size is listed for some rows: how often the clone was seen (once, few, many), or a class if it is expanded.

>-|-|TRBJ2-7|TRBV5-1
CASSLNGGGSYEQYF
TGCGCCAGCAGCTTGAACGGTGGCGGATCCTACGAGCAGTACTTC
>-|-|TRBJ2-7|TRBV5-1
CASSLDGLGEQYF
TGCGCCAGCAGCCTGGATGGCCTGGGCGAGCAGTACTTC
>TRBD1|-|TRBJ2-7|TRBV3-1
CASSHLYGQGRHEQYF
TGTGCCAGCAGCCACCTGTATGGACAGGGACGCCACGAGCAGTACTTC
>-|once|TRBJ2-6|TRBV29-1
CSVVGPGANVLTF
TGCAGCGTTGTAGGGCCTGGGGCCAACGTCCTGACTTTC
>TRBD2|-|TRBJ2-1|TRBV11-2
CASSLGVTSGGLDNEQFF
TGTGCCAGCAGCTTAGGGGTCACTAGCGGGGGGCTCGACAATGAGCAGTTCTTC
>-|-|TRBJ1-2|TRBV20-1
CSARARANYGYTF
TGCAGTGCTAGAGCCCGAGCTAACTATGGCTACACCTTC
>TRBD2|-|TRBJ2-3|TRBV3-1
CASSQEAGSTDTQYF
TGTGCCAGCAGCCAAGAAGCGGGGTCAACAGATACGCAGTATTTT
>-|-|TRBJ2-7|TRBV6-6
CASSYRQDSYEQYF
TGTGCCAGCAGTTACCGACAGGACTCCTACGAGCAGTACTTC
>-|-|TRBJ1-4|TRBV30
CAWSGHSNEKLFF
TGTGCCTGGAGTGGTCACAGTAATGAAAAACTGTTTTTT
>-|-|TRBJ2-7|TRBV11-2
CASSLLQGSPYEQYF
TGTGCCAGCAGCTTACTTCAGGGAAGCCCCTACGAGCAGTACTTC
>-|few|TRBJ2-3|TRBV3-1
CASSRADTQYF
TGTGCCAGCAGCCGAGCAGATACGCAGTATTTT
>-|-|TRBJ2-7|TRBV5-4
CASSFSGPSSYEQYF
TGTGCCAGCAGCTTTTCGGGGCCCAGCTCCTACGAGCAGTACTTC
>-|-|TRBJ2-5|TRBV18
CASSPPLGQQETQYF
TGTGCCAGCTCACCACCGCTCGGACAGCAAGAGACCCAGTACTTC